What follows are 10 T cell receptor beta chains derived from one specimen sequenced in a study of OX40 agonist ivuxolimab in advanced cancers. Method: immunoSEQ multiplex PCR; TCRdb's copy keeps in-frame clones and lacks some. The sample holds fewer than 45,000 clones; 88% are singletons and the top ten take roughly 13%. This specimen consisted of CD4+ or CD8+ T cells sorted from blood, obtained in a trial of the OX40 agonist ivuxolimab. The receptors here all came from an adult with an advanced solid tumor such as melanoma, head and neck, liver or kidney cancer.

The rearrangement uses TRBV15 and TRBJ2-1; 11 bases map to TRBD2. This CDR3 spans 17 amino acids. The V segment lost 0 bases and the J segment 0 bases; nucleotides outside the gene matches: 1. The germline CDR1 and CDR2 sequences are LNHNV and YYDKDF (reference sequence). The chain's CDR3 is CATSRDGTSGSYNEQFF. CDR3 nucleotide sequence: TGTGCCACCAGCAGAGATGGGACTAGCGGCTCCTACAATGAGCAGTTCTTC.

The chain is built from TRBV19 and TRBJ2-3; D unclear. CDR1 is LNHDA, CDR2 SQIVND, per germline (reference sequence). V lost 3 bases to trimming and J lost 6 bases, with 13 bases between them. This CDR3 has 14 residues. The CDR3: CASSMGQIVDTQYF. CDR3 sequence (DNA): TGTGCCAGTAGTATGGGTCAGATTGTGGATACGCAGTATTTT.

V and J are TRBV5-4 and TRBJ2-7; 12 bases match TRBD2. With 4 bases clipped from V and 5 bases from J, the junction kept 7 bases outside the gene matches. CDR3 length equals 15 residues. Germline CDR1 SGHNT, CDR2 YYREEE (reference sequence). DNA of the CDR3: TGTGCCAGCAGCCGCGCGCTAGCGGGAGGGGACGAGCAGTACTTC. Its translation is CASSRALAGGDEQYF. The complete variable domain, with remaining parts taken from reference TRBV5-4 and TRBJ2-7, reads ETGVTQSPTHLIKTRGQQVTLRCSSQSGHNTVSWYQQALGQGPQFIFQYYREEENGRGNFPPRFSGLQFPNYSSELNVNALELDDSALYLCASSRALAGGDEQYFGPGTRLTVT.

The J gene is TRBJ1-1, the V gene TRBV2; D remains ambiguous. The germline V gene has CDR1 SNHLY and CDR2 FYNNEI. The CDR3 length is 12 residues. V was shortened by 6 bases and J by 6 bases, with 11 bases between the two germline ends. CDR3 in DNA: TGTGCCAGCAGCAAGACCAACGCTGAAGCTTTCTTT. Residues: CASSKTNAEAFF.

The chain employs TRBV30 and TRBJ1-3; tentative D call: TRBD1 (6 bases). This CDR3 region has 14 residues. Per the germline V gene, CDR1 is GTSNPN and CDR2 is SVGIG (reference sequence). V was cut by 0 bases and J by 2 bases, with 8 bases left in between. For the CDR3, the DNA is TGTGCCTGGAGTGTTAACAGGGCTGGAAACACCATATATTTT. As protein: CAWSVNRAGNTIYF.

The CDR3 is CASSVIRPGTGRFPTYEQYF. The CDR3 DNA follows: TGTGCCAGCAGTGTAATCCGGCCAGGGACAGGGAGATTCCCCACCTACGAGCAGTACTTC. This sequence joins TRBV6-1 and TRBJ2-7; 9 bases map to TRBD1. The CDR3 consists of 20 residues. The germline gives CDR1 MNHNS, CDR2 SASEGT. V was clipped by 4 bases and J by 2 bases; unmatched bases: 21.

This clone was counted a few times. The chain carries TRBV11-2 and TRBJ2-7, with unresolved D. With 5 bases removed from V and 12 bases from J, the gap between germline ends came to 14 bases. The length of the CDR3 is 11 residues. Germline V gives CDR1 SGHAT, CDR2 FQNNGV. The CDR3 sequence: CASSLGRVPYF. DNA of the CDR3: TGTGCCAGCAGCCTTGGTCGGGTCCCGTACTTC.

This chain joins TRBV6-6 and TRBJ1-2; unclear D gene. Trimming removed 6 bases from V and 4 bases from J, with 15 bases in between. The V gene's germline CDR1 is MNHNY and CDR2 SVGAGI (reference sequence). This CDR3 spans 14 amino acids. The CDR3 coding sequence is TGTGCCAGCAGGTCTTCAACGCGACCCTATGGCTACACCTTC. This gives the protein CASRSSTRPYGYTF.

This chain uses TRBV6-6 with TRBJ2-7; D might be TRBD1 (6 bases). V shed 5 bases and J shed 0 bases, with 14 bases lying between them. CDR3 length: 15 amino acids. Per the germline V gene, CDR1 is MNHNY and CDR2 is SVGAGI (reference sequence). This CDR3 is CASSPLTGASYEQYF. Here the CDR3 DNA reads TGTGCCAGCAGTCCCCTGACAGGCGCCTCCTACGAGCAGTACTTC.

This rearrangement joins TRBV2 to TRBJ1-5; D is ambiguous. Trimming took 4 bases from V and 0 from J, leaving 4 bases between them. The CDR3 has 13 residues. Germline lookup yields CDR1 SNHLY and CDR2 FYNNEI. Here the CDR3 reads CASSGYSNQPQHF. CDR3 DNA sequence: TGTGCCAGCAGTGGATATAGCAATCAGCCCCAGCATTTT.